The sequence of this T cell receptor beta chain was determined in a study of neurological immune-mediated disorders. The study, taken as a whole, reports: The level of TCR clonal expansion was highest in patients with HTLV-1-associated myelopathy and lowest in multiple sclerosis, where it fell below the level seen in healthy controls.

Each TCR transcript was tagged with a 10-nucleotide random UMI during 5'RACE. Every sequencing run produced over 190 million TCR-beta sequences that came from 15-18 subjects. TCRdb itself ran the 5' RACE reads through MiXCR, one entry per CDR3 protein. The sample has some 28,000 distinct CDR3 sequences; around 12% are singletons. This clonotype was found many times. Its matching antigen is unknown. Sequenced material: PBMCs. The receptor's source is a man aged 60-69 years in good health.

CDR3 coding DNA: TGCAGTCCGAACCTGTTGGGGATTAGCACAGATACGCAGTATTTT. Translating it yields CSPNLLGISTDTQYF. The rearrangement uses TRBV20-1 and TRBJ2-3; D uncertain. V was pared by 8 bases and J by 0 bases, with 18 bases between. The germline V gene encodes CDR1 DFQATT and CDR2 SNEGSKA (reference sequence). The CDR3 is made up of 15 amino acids.